The source of this T cell receptor (beta chain) is a study of blood T cell repertoires in COVID-19. Study background: The United States, Italy and Spain supplied acute and convalescent COVID-19 samples. Sources were T cells, B-cell-depleted T cells, or PBMCs; the material itself was cDNA or gDNA.

Authors' data handling: Nucleated cell counts were estimated from reference gene primer amplification. Using immunoSEQ multiplex PCR, the repertoire was profiled, and TCRdb retains in-frame clones only, with some absent. Clonal size and the V and J genes are those of that table, whereas D and trimming came from the DNA. Altogether about 340,000 clones are present, around 91% being singletons, with the ten largest covering less than 3.5%. The V end was cut by 2 bases, the J end by 4 bases, with 11 bases between. The CDR3 loop spans 14 amino acids. Germline lookup yields CDR1 MNHEY and CDR2 SVGEGT. The sequence was collected from a young woman who had recovered from COVID-19. Sequenced material: peripheral blood. The chain is built from TRBV6-2 or TRBV6-3 and TRBJ2-5, with D possibly matching TRBD1 (5 bases). CDR3 DNA: TGTGCCAGCAGTTACACAGGACGGACAGAGACCCAGTACTTC. Protein: CASSYTGRTETQYF.